These 20 T cell receptor beta chains originate from one sample sequenced in a study of beta chain features in type 1 diabetes. These receptors are not linked to any known antigen. Study conclusions and caveats: TCRB CDR3s were moderately but significantly shorter in Type 1 diabetes patients in all four CD4+ subsets.

All of the isolated RNA was reverse transcribed, so expressed TCRB transcripts were sequenced. The assay was immunoSEQ multiplex PCR, and TCRdb's table has in-frame clones only and misses some. The sample lists around 100,000 clones, roughly 28% occurring once. The sequenced sample was central memory CD4+ T cells from blood. These TCRs come from a woman between 18 and 29 years old with type 1 diabetes.

The V gene is TRBV9, the J gene TRBJ2-2, with 10 nucleotides matching TRBD2. V shed 6 bases and J 0 bases; nucleotides not matched to a gene: 2. Germline assignment: CDR1 SGDLS and CDR2 YYNGEE. The CDR3 is 15 amino acids. For the CDR3, the DNA is TGTGCCAGCAACAGCGGGAGGGCGAACACCGGGGAGCTGTTTTTT. Its protein product is CASNSGRANTGELFF.

This clone was counted a few times. The V gene is TRBV6-1, the J gene TRBJ1-1; D gene ambiguous. CDR3 length equals 12 residues. The germline V and J ends were trimmed by 5 bases and 10 bases, with 14 bases remaining between them. The germline V gene has CDR1 MNHNS and CDR2 SASEGT. The CDR3 DNA follows: TGTGCCAGCAGTCCACACGGGAGAGGAGCTTTCTTT. This encodes CASSPHGRGAFF.

In this sample, this clone turned up once. This chain connects TRBV5-1 to TRBJ2-1; TRBD1 matches 7 bases. After removal of 4 bases from V and 5 bases from J, the junction contained 6 bases not matched to a gene. Germline V gene data show CDR1 as SGHRS and CDR2 as YFSETQ. The CDR3 has 14 residues. CDR3 in DNA: TGCGCCAGCAGCCCCCAGGGACAGAACAATGAGCAGTTCTTC. Translating it yields CASSPQGQNNEQFF.

The chain couples TRBV7-8 to TRBJ1-5; 7 nucleotides align to TRBD1. Germline CDR1 and CDR2: SGHVS and FQNEAQ. The CDR3 is 15 amino acids. V dropped 6 bases and J dropped 6; count of bases not matched to a gene: 11. CDR3 bases: TGTGCCAGCAGTACTGAGACAGGGAGAGGTCAGCCCCAGCATTTT. It specifies CASSTETGRGQPQHF.

This chain connects TRBV18 to TRBJ2-5; 8 nucleotides align to TRBD1. This CDR3 has 13 residues. Germline CDR1 reads KGHSH; CDR2 reads LQKENI. J was trimmed by 4 bases and V by 8 bases; bases with no gene match: 6. As DNA, the CDR3 is TGTGCCAGCGCTTCAGGGGGCAGAGAGACCCAGTACTTC. Amino acid sequence: CASASGGRETQYF.

Only a few counts were recorded for this clone. The CDR3 protein is CASSHRDRAYEQYV. For the CDR3, the DNA is TGTGCCAGCAGCCATAGGGACAGAGCCTACGAGCAGTACGTC. V and J are TRBV14 and TRBJ2-7; 7 nucleotides agree with TRBD1. This CDR3 region has 14 residues. CDR1 and CDR2 from the germline V gene are SGHDN and FVKESK. V dropped 3 bases and J dropped 2; count of bases not matched to a gene: 4.

J is TRBJ2-3 and V is TRBV30; 7 nucleotides agree with TRBD2. Trimming removed 0 bases from V and 0 bases from J; junction bases left unmatched: 6. Germline CDR1 and CDR2: GTSNPN and SVGIG (reference sequence). The CDR3 spans 16 residues. The CDR3 is CAWSVLSGTSTDTQYF. DNA of the CDR3: TGTGCCTGGAGTGTTTTGAGCGGGACCAGCACAGATACGCAGTATTTT.

This clone was detected a few times. The J gene is TRBJ2-5, the V gene TRBV5-1, with 8 bases matching TRBD1. The junction had 2 bases not matched to a gene; V was cut back by 0 bases and J by 4 bases. This CDR3 comprises 14 residues. Germline V gene sequence: CDR1 SGHRS, CDR2 YFSETQ. CDR3 DNA: TGCGCCAGCAGCTTGGGACAGGGGTTAGAGACCCAGTACTTC. This gives the protein CASSLGQGLETQYF.

The rearrangement joins TRBV2 to TRBJ2-7; no clear D. Germline V gives CDR1 SNHLY, CDR2 FYNNEI. CDR3 length: 13 amino acids. Trimming cost V 2 bases and J 3 bases, with 8 bases left between them. The CDR3 DNA sequence: TGTGCCAGCAGTGAACTCAGAAACTACGAGCAGTACGTC. Protein: CASSELRNYEQYV.

The V call is TRBV6-5, the J call TRBJ1-1; no reliable D call. V was trimmed by 2 bases and J by 2 bases, leaving 12 bases between them. This CDR3 contains 15 residues. Germline V gives CDR1 MNHEY, CDR2 SVGAGI. The CDR3 here is CASSYGPDPNTEAFF. In DNA form, the CDR3 reads TGTGCCAGCAGTTACGGGCCAGATCCAAACACTGAAGCTTTCTTT.

The chain couples TRBV6-5 to TRBJ1-3, with D possibly matching TRBD1 (6 bases). There are 15 residues in the CDR3. The ends were cut back, 7 bases at V and 0 bases at J, with 13 bases in the middle. CDR1 MNHEY and CDR2 SVGAGI come from the germline V gene. The CDR3 spells CASNRAGSSGNTIYF. The DNA of the CDR3 is TGTGCCAGCAACAGGGCTGGGTCCTCTGGAAACACCATATATTTT.

This clone came up a few times. This rearrangement joins TRBV5-4 to TRBJ1-2; D call uncertain. Per germline, CDR1 SGHNT and CDR2 YYREEE (reference sequence). The CDR3 covers 14 residues. V lost 0 bases and J lost 0, with 6 bases in between. The CDR3 spells CASSLGRSNYGYTF. CDR3 in DNA: TGTGCCAGCAGCTTGGGCAGATCTAACTATGGCTACACCTTC.

This clone was seen a few times. The DNA for the CDR3 is TGTGCCAGTCTTTTATCTCAGGGGGCAGGTAGTTCAGTAAAGCAGTACTTC. This sequence encodes CASLLSQGAGSSVKQYF. The chain recombines TRBV28 with TRBJ2-7; 8 bases are shared with TRBD1. Germline values: CDR1 MDHEN, CDR2 SYDVKM. V trimming: 9 bases; J trimming: 8 bases; junction bases outside the gene matches: 24. CDR3 size: 17 residues.

This clone was observed a few times. The chain joins TRBV21-1 to TRBJ2-5; TRBD1, the table's D call, was not compared with the DNA. TRBV21-1 is flagged as a pseudogene. This CDR3 has 14 residues. This CDR3 reads CASSYGTVPDTQYF. The CDR3 coding sequence is TGTGCCAGCAGCTACGGGACAGTGCCGGATACCCAGTACTTC.

This clone was observed a few times. The chain links TRBV5-6 to TRBJ2-3; 12 bases line up with TRBD2. The CDR3 extends over 18 amino acids. Germline V gives CDR1 SGHDT, CDR2 YYEEEE. The junction had 10 bases not matched to a gene; V was cut back by 4 bases and J by 1 base. CDR3 DNA sequence: TGTGCCAGCAGCCCTGCTAGCGGGAGGGGGAGTGGCACAGATACGCAGTATTTT. Translating it yields CASSPASGRGSGTDTQYF.

This clone was counted between two and nine times. V usage is TRBV5-4 and J usage is TRBJ2-2; 8 bases are shared with TRBD2. The CDR3 is 17 residues long. The germline gives CDR1 SGHNT, CDR2 YYREEE (reference sequence). The junction had 15 bases not matched to a gene; V was cut back by 7 bases and J by 4 bases. The CDR3 coding sequence is TGTGCCAGCGAGGGTGGTAGCGGGACGCCGGGCACCGGGGAGCTGTTTTTT. Translated, it gives CASEGGSGTPGTGELFF. The variable domain in full, completed from reference TRBV5-4 and TRBJ2-2, reads ETGVTQSPTHLIKTRGQQVTLRCSSQSGHNTVSWYQQALGQGPQFIFQYYREEENGRGNFPPRFSGLQFPNYSSELNVNALELDDSALYLCASEGGSGTPGTGELFFGEGSRLTVL.

This clone was detected only a few times. The J gene is TRBJ2-3, the V gene TRBV29-1, with D maybe TRBD2 (6 bases). This CDR3 has 13 amino acids. The V gene lost 3 bases and the J gene lost 6 bases, with 13 bases spanning the gap. Germline V gene lookup returns CDR1 SQVTM and CDR2 ANQGSEA. CDR3 amino acids: CSVEGEVSDTQYF. The CDR3 DNA reads TGCAGCGTTGAGGGGGAGGTTTCGGATACGCAGTATTTT.

Comment on this clone: This CDR3 is also generated by other DNA sequences in the sample. The V call is TRBV2, the J call TRBJ2-7; perhaps TRBD2 as D (5 bases). This CDR3 has 12 residues. Trimming pared 2 bases from V and 4 bases from J, leaving 6 bases between. Germline V CDR1 and CDR2: SNHLY, FYNNEI. In DNA, the CDR3 is TGTGCCAGCAGTGAACGGGAATACGAGCAGTACGTC. It specifies CASSEREYEQYV.

Details on this clone: Other DNA sequences in this sample translate to the same CDR3. V and J are TRBV18 and TRBJ2-7; no reliable D call. The CDR3 runs to 12 residues. In germline, CDR1 is KGHSH, CDR2 LQKENI. The ends were cut back, 3 bases at V and 0 bases at J, with 3 bases in the middle. Written as DNA, the CDR3 is TGTGCCAGCTCACCGAGCTCCTACGAGCAGTACTTC. This sequence encodes CASSPSSYEQYF.

The gene calls are TRBV7-9 and TRBJ1-1; 7 nucleotides line up with TRBD1. V was pared by 1 base and J by 4 bases, with 6 bases of the junction left unmatched. Germline values: CDR1 SEHNR, CDR2 FQNEAQ (reference sequence). The CDR3 extends over 15 amino acids. CDR3 sequence reads: CASSLVTGAGTEAFF. The CDR3 DNA reads as TGTGCCAGCAGCTTAGTTACAGGGGCGGGCACTGAAGCTTTCTTT.